This passage covers 8 T cell receptor beta chains from one sample sequenced in a study of long-term antiretroviral therapy in people with HIV. The assay, immunoSEQ v3.0, was run at survey level. Sequencing was performed with immunoSEQ multiplex PCR; in TCRdb, only in-frame clones are kept and a portion is missing. The repertoire holds approximately 35,000 clones, with approximately 93% as singletons. This specimen consisted of unsorted PBMCs, obtained around 5.5 years after starting antiretroviral therapy. These TCRs come from a woman aged 45-59 years with HIV.

V and J are TRBV7-6 and TRBJ2-3; maybe TRBD1 (6 bases). Germline V gene sequence: CDR1 SGHVS, CDR2 FNYEAQ. The CDR3 runs 16 residues. V lost 4 bases, J lost 2 bases, and 16 bases lay in between. The CDR3 here is CASSYTGQPTTDTQYF. CDR3 nucleotide sequence: TGTGCCAGCAGCTATACAGGACAGCCGACCACAGATACGCAGTATTTT.

This chain joins TRBV5-4 and TRBJ1-4; a possible D gene is TRBD1 (5 bases). Deletions cut 4 bases from V and 5 bases from J, with 9 bases between. The CDR3 consists of 13 residues. The germline gives CDR1 SGHNT, CDR2 YYREEE (reference sequence). The CDR3 protein is CASSLGGNEKLFF. The CDR3 DNA is TGTGCCAGCAGCCTGGGGGGAAATGAAAAACTGTTTTTT.

This chain links TRBV11-2 with TRBJ2-7; 9 nucleotides match TRBD2. This CDR3 has 20 residues. Germline CDR1 SGHAT, CDR2 FQNNGV. V lost 0 bases, J lost 0 bases, and 15 bases stayed unmatched. This CDR3 is CASSLDGQRGAFPSSYEQYF. For the CDR3, the DNA is TGTGCCAGCAGCTTAGATGGGCAGCGGGGGGCTTTCCCTAGCTCCTACGAGCAGTACTTC. Supplemented by reference TRBV11-2 and TRBJ2-7, the full variable domain reads EAGVAQSPRYKIIEKRQSVAFWCNPISGHATLYWYQQILGQGPKLLIQFQNNGVVDDSQLPKDRFSAERLKGVDSTLKIQPAKLEDSAVYLCASSLDGQRGAFPSSYEQYFGPGTRLTVT.

The rearrangement links TRBV10-1 to TRBJ1-1; no reliable D call. CDR1 and CDR2 from the germline V gene are WNHNN and SYGVQD (reference sequence). This CDR3 is 13 amino acids long. Trimming took 6 bases from V and 4 from J, leaving 12 bases between them. The CDR3: CASRIGVGTEAFF. Here the CDR3 DNA reads TGCGCCAGCAGAATCGGCGTCGGCACTGAAGCTTTCTTT.

The rearrangement links TRBV7-3 to TRBJ1-1, with a tentative D call TRBD1 (5 bases). Trimming took 0 bases from V and 8 from J, leaving 10 bases between them. The CDR3 is made up of 13 amino acids. Germline-derived CDR1 and CDR2 are SGHTA and FQGTGA. In DNA form, the CDR3 reads TGTGCCAGCAGCTTAACGGGGGAGTTAGAAGCTTTCTTT. Translation: CASSLTGELEAFF.

The chain carries TRBV29-1 and TRBJ2-5; tentative D call: TRBD2 (6 bases). V was cut by 2 bases and J by 7 bases, with 14 bases left in between. This CDR3 has 13 residues. CDR1 is SQVTM and CDR2 is ANQGSEA in the germline V gene. DNA for the CDR3: TGCAGCGTTGAAACAGTAATGGGAGGGACCCAGTACTTC. Amino acids: CSVETVMGGTQYF.

The chain combines TRBV19 with TRBJ1-5, with TRBD1 identical over 9 bases. J gave up 8 bases and V 9 bases, and 8 bases lay outside the gene matches. The CDR3 spans 13 residues. CDR1 is LNHDA and CDR2 is SQIVND in the germline V gene (reference sequence). CDR3 sequence (DNA): TGTGCCAGCCGTACAGGGGGCTCGGAGCCCCAGCATTTT. Translating gives CASRTGGSEPQHF.

This chain joins TRBV6-1 and TRBJ1-1; 8 bases fit TRBD1. The CDR3 is made up of 12 amino acids. Germline CDR1 is MNHNS and CDR2 is SASEGT. The CDR3, as DNA: TGTGCAGGACGGACAGGGTACACTGAAGCTTTCTTT. This encodes CAGRTGYTEAFF.